This passage covers 18 T cell receptor beta chains from one sample sequenced in a study of CD8 T cells in Susac syndrome. cDNA came from about 0.5 to 1 ug RNA primed by random hexamers. TCRdb re-analysed the immunoSEQ multiplex PCR reads in MiXCR, keeping a single row per CDR3 protein. Altogether more than 150,000 distinct CDR3 sequences are present, about 92% being singletons, with the ten largest covering roughly 0.08%. Material for sequencing was CD4+ T cells from PBMCs. Source of these receptors: a human donor in good health.

This chain connects TRBV20-1 to TRBJ2-5; TRBD2 matches at 10 bases. The closer fit of TRBJ2-1 to the DNA end suggests the J call may be wrong. Germline CDR1 is DFQATT and CDR2 is SNEGSKA (reference sequence). There are 13 residues in the CDR3. CDR3 bases: TGCAGTGCTAGAGGTCTAGCGGGAGCCCCCCAGTTCTTC. It yields the protein CSARGLAGAPQFF.

This chain uses TRBV29-1 with TRBJ1-4; weak D call: TRBD1 (5 bases). Germline V CDR1 and CDR2: SQVTM, ANQGSEA. Deletions cut 4 bases from V and 5 bases from J, with 11 bases between. The CDR3 consists of 13 residues. The CDR3 DNA sequence: TGCAGCGTTGGAATACGGGGGAATGAAAAACTGTTTTTT. Protein product: CSVGIRGNEKLFF.

This clonotype was seen a single time. The rearrangement joins TRBV7-2 to TRBJ2-2; 10 bases align to TRBD1. Germline V gene lookup returns CDR1 SGHTA and CDR2 FQGNSA. V gave up 0 bases and J gave up 5 bases; unmatched junction bases: 6. The CDR3 totals 17 residues. The CDR3 sequence: CASSLAEGQGWTGELFF. CDR3 coding DNA: TGTGCCAGCAGCTTAGCAGAGGGACAGGGGTGGACCGGGGAGCTGTTTTTT.

This clonotype was detected only once. This sequence joins TRBV6-2 or TRBV6-3 and TRBJ2-1; a weak D match, TRBD2 (5 bases). V lost 3 bases, J lost 4 bases, and 10 bases lay in between. This CDR3 has 14 residues. Per the germline V gene, CDR1 is MNHEY and CDR2 is SVGEGT. Here the CDR3 reads CASSYRGNYNEQFF. The CDR3 nucleotides read TGTGCCAGCAGTTATAGAGGGAATTACAATGAGCAGTTCTTC.

The rearrangement links TRBV20-1 to TRBJ1-5; a possible D gene is TRBD1 (6 bases). V shed 5 bases and J shed 0 bases, with 14 bases lying between them. The germline gives CDR1 DFQATT, CDR2 SNEGSKA (reference sequence). The CDR3 consists of 15 residues. CDR3 bases: TGCAGTGCTCTTAAGGGGGGTTATAGCAATCAGCCCCAGCATTTT. Translated, it gives CSALKGGYSNQPQHF.

The chain links TRBV6-2 or TRBV6-3 to TRBJ1-2; D is undetermined. The CDR3 consists of 15 residues. V lost 8 bases and J 8 bases, leaving 24 bases between the germline ends. Germline values: CDR1 MNHEY, CDR2 SVGEGT. This chain's CDR3 is CASSDPTPDLWGYTF. CDR3 nucleotide sequence: TGTGCCAGCTCCGACCCTACCCCGGATCTGTGGGGCTACACCTTC.

This clonotype came up a few times. CDR3 region: CASSEVVGETQYF. In nucleotides, the CDR3 is TGCGCCAGCAGTGAGGTGGTTGGCGAGACCCAGTACTTC. The rearrangement uses TRBV10-2 and TRBJ2-5; no clear D gene. The length of the CDR3 is 13 residues. V dropped 2 bases and J dropped 5 bases, with 9 bases sitting between them. The V gene's germline CDR1 is WSHSY and CDR2 SAAADI.

The rearrangement joins TRBV5-1 to TRBJ2-5; 8 nucleotides align to TRBD1. Germline assignment: CDR1 SGHRS and CDR2 YFSETQ. The ends lost 5 bases at V and 1 base at J; junction bases unmatched: 10. The CDR3 is made up of 16 amino acids. The CDR3 protein is CASRFNRGASQETQYF. CDR3 DNA: TGCGCCAGCAGGTTTAACAGGGGGGCCTCCCAAGAGACCCAGTACTTC.

This clonotype was found once. The chain combines TRBV5-8 with TRBJ2-1; a possible D gene is TRBD2 (6 bases). The V gene lost 2 bases and the J gene lost 2 bases, with 14 bases spanning the gap. CDR1 is SGHTS and CDR2 is YDEGEE in the germline V gene. This CDR3 contains 16 residues. CDR3 loop: CASSFFGGNTYNEQFF. The CDR3 DNA sequence: TGTGCCAGCAGCTTTTTCGGGGGAAACACCTACAATGAGCAGTTCTTC.

The chain has TRBV14 and TRBJ2-1; D is undetermined. The CDR3 totals 19 residues. V shed 1 base and J shed 3 bases, with 22 bases lying between them. Germline V gives CDR1 SGHDN, CDR2 FVKESK. The CDR3 bases are TGTGCCAGCAGCCAAGGATTGGTCTCTCTCTCCCCACTCTACAATGAGCAGTTCTTC. This sequence encodes CASSQGLVSLSPLYNEQFF. Variable domain in full (rest from reference TRBV14 and TRBJ2-1): EAGVTQFPSHSVIEKGQTVTLRCDPISGHDNLYWYRRVMGKEIKFLLHFVKESKQDESGMPNNRFLAERTGGTYSTLKVQPAELEDSGVYFCASSQGLVSLSPLYNEQFFGPGTRLTVL.

The chain combines TRBV10-1 with TRBJ1-2; a possible D gene is TRBD1 (6 bases). V was shortened by 3 bases and J by 6 bases, with 11 bases between the two germline ends. This CDR3 region has 13 residues. The germline CDR1 and CDR2 sequences are WNHNN and SYGVQD (reference sequence). The CDR3 region has the DNA TGCGCCAGCAGTGATAGACAGGAGGATGGCTACACCTTC. Translating it yields CASSDRQEDGYTF.

This chain connects TRBV29-1 to TRBJ1-3, with D perhaps matching TRBD1 (6 bases). V was trimmed by 4 bases and J by 7 bases, leaving 14 bases between them. CDR1 and CDR2 (germline): SQVTM, ANQGSEA. The CDR3 runs to 13 residues. This CDR3 is CSVGAGDWNTIYF. The CDR3 DNA sequence: TGCAGCGTTGGCGCAGGGGATTGGAACACCATATATTTT.

The chain links TRBV20-1 to TRBJ1-1, with a tentative D call TRBD1 (5 bases). V dropped 6 bases and J dropped 0 bases, with 11 bases sitting between them. There are 13 residues in the CDR3. Germline V lookup: CDR1 DFQATT, CDR2 SNEGSKA (reference sequence). This CDR3 reads CSAEDTLNTEAFF. CDR3 sequence (DNA): TGCAGTGCCGAGGACACTCTGAACACTGAAGCTTTCTTT.

The rearrangement links TRBV19 to TRBJ1-5; D is unclear. V gave up 6 bases and J gave up 0 bases, with 12 bases separating them. From germline, CDR1 is LNHDA and CDR2 SQIVND (reference sequence). The CDR3 is 15 amino acids. For the CDR3, the DNA is TGTGCCAGTAGCGCCACAGCGTATAGCAATCAGCCCCAGCATTTT. Translation: CASSATAYSNQPQHF.

The J gene is TRBJ2-7, the V gene TRBV20-1; possibly TRBD1 or TRBD2 for D (5 bases each). CDR1 DFQATT and CDR2 SNEGSKA come from the germline V gene (reference sequence). This CDR3 has 12 amino acids. V lost 6 bases, J lost 3 bases, and 12 bases lay in between. Here the CDR3 reads CSAPGRIYEQYF. The CDR3, as DNA: TGCAGTGCCCCGGGGCGGATCTACGAGCAGTACTTC.

The V call is TRBV18, the J call TRBJ1-1; no clear D. The germline V gene encodes CDR1 KGHSH and CDR2 LQKENI. This CDR3 comprises 16 residues. V shed 3 bases and J shed 0 bases, with 14 bases lying between them. CDR3 nucleotides: TGTGCCAGCTCACCTGGGGAGGCCAGCTTGAACACTGAAGCTTTCTTT. Amino acids: CASSPGEASLNTEAFF.

The V and J genes are TRBV19 and TRBJ2-7; D unresolved. This CDR3 region has 15 residues. Germline V CDR1 and CDR2: LNHDA, SQIVND (reference sequence). Deletions cut 6 bases from V and 4 bases from J, with 19 bases between. CDR3 sequence (DNA): TGTGCCAGTAGATCCAGCGCCATGGAGACGTACGAGCAGTACTTC. It translates to CASRSSAMETYEQYF.

The chain employs TRBV27 and TRBJ1-5; D uncertain. Germline V gene sequence: CDR1 MNHEY, CDR2 SMNVEV (reference sequence). The CDR3 contains 13 residues. V was clipped by 0 bases and J by 8 bases, with 8 bases between them. In DNA, the CDR3 is TGTGCCAGCAGTTTATCGTCCTTGGAGCCCCAGCATTTT. Translating it yields CASSLSSLEPQHF.